A single sample is the source of the 27 T cell receptor beta chains below, sequenced in a study of T cells expressing NK-cell markers. Reprocessing the 5' RACE reads, TCRdb reports a single entry for every CDR3 protein and omits DNA. This sample's clone table lists approximately 150,000 distinct CDR3 sequences. Sequencing was performed on blood T cells: a sorted CD56 or NKG2C T cell subset, CD4+ or CD8+ T cells, or bulk PBMC T cells (not recorded which). The source is a man younger than 35 in good health.

V and J are TRBV21-1 and TRBJ2-7; the TCRdb call, TRBD2, lacks DNA for checking. TRBV21-1 is shown as a pseudogene. The CDR3 runs 19 residues. CDR3 in amino acids: CASSLRDIKPGLASYEQYF.

The chain carries TRBV12-3 or TRBV12-4 and TRBJ2-1; checking the TCRdb D call of TRBD2 is not possible without DNA. The CDR3 has 14 residues. CDR3 loop: CASSGRGYYNEQFF.

The genes are TRBV4-3 and TRBJ2-7; TCRdb indicates TRBD2, and absent DNA this call remains unverified. CDR3 length: 14 amino acids. Germline loops: CDR1 LGHNA, CDR2 YSLEER. This CDR3 reads CASSQESGSREQYF.

The chain is built from TRBV12-3 or TRBV12-4 and TRBJ2-3; TCRdb outputs TRBD1, but without DNA this stays unchecked. This CDR3 is built from 16 residues. The CDR3 loop reads CASSFFQGQGIDTQYF.

The rearrangement joins TRBV12-3 or TRBV12-4 to TRBJ2-7; TCRdb reports TRBD2, a call that lacks DNA to check it against. The CDR3 is 13 amino acids. The CDR3 here is CASSLALGSEQYF.

CDR3 sequence: CATSSDTSGADTQYF. This chain links TRBV15 with TRBJ2-3; the TCRdb D gene call, TRBD2, has no DNA to confirm it. This CDR3 region has 15 residues. Germline-derived CDR1 and CDR2 are LNHNV and YYDKDF (reference sequence).

The gene calls are TRBV4-3 and TRBJ2-3. The CDR3 covers 15 residues. Per the germline V gene, CDR1 is LGHNA and CDR2 is YSLEER. This CDR3 is CASSQDSRGTDTQYF.

The CDR3 is CASSPATSGEVDTQYF. The chain couples TRBV5-1 to TRBJ2-3; TCRdb returns TRBD2, unconfirmable since there is no DNA. CDR1 SGHRS and CDR2 YFSETQ come from the germline V gene. The length of the CDR3 is 16 residues.

The rearrangement joins TRBV9 to TRBJ1-5; the D call of TRBD1 rests on TCRdb alone, since no DNA is present to check it. CDR1 is SGDLS and CDR2 is YYNGEE in the germline V gene. The CDR3 covers 14 residues. This CDR3 is CASSSSRGNQPQHF. Variable domain in full (rest from reference TRBV9 and TRBJ1-5): DSGVTQTPKHLITATGQRVTLRCSPRSGDLSVYWYQQSLDQGLQFLIQYYNGEERAKGNILERFSAQQFPDLHSELNLSSLELGDSALYFCASSSSRGNQPQHFGDGTRLSIL.

The rearrangement uses TRBV12-3 or TRBV12-4 and TRBJ1-1. The CDR3 contains 14 residues. The CDR3 reads CASSFVGPNTEAFF.

V gene TRBV7-3 combines with J gene TRBJ2-3; TCRdb's D call of TRBD2 is untestable without DNA. Germline V gene lookup returns CDR1 SGHTA and CDR2 FQGTGA. The CDR3 sequence is 15 residues long. CDR3 sequence reads: CASSLASGITDTQYF.

CDR3 in amino acids: CATSRGRQETQYF. This chain links TRBV15 with TRBJ2-5. Germline CDR1 and CDR2: LNHNV and YYDKDF (reference sequence). This CDR3 spans 13 amino acids.

The chain is built from TRBV27 and TRBJ2-2; TCRdb's D call, TRBD1, is unchecked because there is no DNA. The CDR3 is made up of 17 amino acids. The germline V gene encodes CDR1 MNHEY and CDR2 SMNVEV (reference sequence). Here the CDR3 reads CASGGSVLAGATGELFF.

The V gene is TRBV19, the J gene TRBJ2-7. Germline loops: CDR1 LNHDA, CDR2 SQIVND (reference sequence). The CDR3 extends over 14 amino acids. CDR3 in amino acids: CASSAGGTFYEQYF.

The V gene is TRBV15, the J gene TRBJ2-2; the TRBD2 assignment by TCRdb is unverifiable without DNA. The germline CDR1 and CDR2 sequences are LNHNV and YYDKDF (reference sequence). There are 15 residues in the CDR3. CDR3: CATSQDLGHDGELFF.

The V call is TRBV7-2, the J call TRBJ2-6; the TCRdb call, TRBD1, lacks DNA for checking. The CDR3 is 15 amino acids. The germline V gene has CDR1 SGHTA and CDR2 FQGNSA. CDR3 region: CASSFDRAGANVLTF.

This chain links TRBV20-1 with TRBJ2-1; lacking DNA, the TRBD1 call made by TCRdb goes unchecked. Germline CDR1 is DFQATT and CDR2 is SNEGSKA (reference sequence). This CDR3 has 13 residues. This CDR3 reads CSATRTSRNEQFF.

This chain joins TRBV11-2 and TRBJ2-1; TCRdb's D call, TRBD2, is unchecked because there is no DNA. CDR1 and CDR2 from the germline V gene are SGHAT and FQNNGV. The CDR3 has 15 amino acids. This chain's CDR3 is CASSPGLAEGGEQFF.

The gene calls are TRBV7-9 and TRBJ2-7; no DNA is available, so the TRBD2 call from TCRdb remains unchecked. The V gene's germline CDR1 is SEHNR and CDR2 FQNEAQ (reference sequence). This CDR3 is built from 15 residues. CDR3 in amino acids: CASSPPRIRGNEQYF.

The chain combines TRBV7-8 with TRBJ2-2; without DNA, the TCRdb call of TRBD1 cannot be checked. The CDR3 is made up of 14 amino acids. The germline gives CDR1 SGHVS, CDR2 FQNEAQ. CDR3 in amino acids: CASSLGRGPGELFF.

The V and J genes are TRBV6-2 or TRBV6-3 and TRBJ2-2; TCRdb selects TRBD2, and the lack of DNA leaves this call unchecked. CDR1 and CDR2 from the germline V gene are MNHEY and SVGEGT. The CDR3 consists of 16 residues. The CDR3 loop reads CASNPRGKAGGGELFF.

V usage is TRBV12-3 or TRBV12-4 and J usage is TRBJ2-1; the D gene TCRdb calls, TRBD1, cannot be checked with no DNA. This CDR3 spans 14 amino acids. The CDR3: CASSFGRGAYEQFF.

The rearrangement links TRBV15 to TRBJ2-3; TCRdb's D gene call, TRBD1, goes unchecked for lack of DNA. Germline CDR1 reads LNHNV; CDR2 reads YYDKDF (reference sequence). The CDR3 sequence is 17 residues long. This CDR3 is CATSRDTGGPSQGMQYF.

The chain links TRBV20-1 to TRBJ2-7; TCRdb's assignment of TRBD2 cannot be checked, as there is no DNA. This CDR3 is 14 amino acids long. In germline, CDR1 is DFQATT, CDR2 SNEGSKA (reference sequence). CDR3 protein: CSARPTLGLGEQYF.

The chain uses TRBV11-2 and TRBJ2-5; absent DNA, TCRdb's TRBD2 call cannot be checked. Germline V gives CDR1 SGHAT, CDR2 FQNNGV. This CDR3 comprises 17 residues. CDR3: CASSPGLAGIVRETQYF.

This chain joins TRBV20-1 and TRBJ1-2; no DNA is available, so the TRBD1 call from TCRdb remains unchecked. The germline V gene encodes CDR1 DFQATT and CDR2 SNEGSKA (reference sequence). CDR3 length equals 13 residues. The CDR3: CSARGTGNFGYTF.

V is TRBV20-1 and J is TRBJ2-3; TCRdb picks TRBD1, but there is no DNA to check that call. In germline, CDR1 is DFQATT, CDR2 SNEGSKA (reference sequence). There are 15 residues in the CDR3. CDR3 amino acids: CSAQGAFSLTDTQYF.